The 12 T cell receptor beta chains below were found in one sample sequenced in a study of a mutant IDH1 vaccine in newly diagnosed glioma. Profiled with immunoSEQ multiplex PCR; TCRdb holds only in-frame clones, not every one. The profile shows some 50,000 clones, almost 65% of them singletons. For these TCRs, the target antigens are not known. Noted time point: week 47, end of study. Vaccine doses each comprised 300 ug of mutant IDH1 20-mer peptide, with topical imiquimod. The material sequenced was peripheral blood mononuclear cells (PBMCs), taken from a glioma patient whose treatment included an IDH1 peptide vaccine. These TCRs come from a man aged 40-49 years with glioma. Some clones in this sample may be carry-over from other donors' samples.

The chain has TRBV29-1 and TRBJ2-7; D may be TRBD2 (6 bases). There are 13 residues in the CDR3. Deletions cut 4 bases from V and 5 bases from J, with 15 bases between. Germline V gene data show CDR1 as SQVTM and CDR2 as ANQGSEA. CDR3 in amino acids: CSVVGWRENEQYF. The CDR3 bases are TGCAGCGTTGTAGGATGGCGGGAAAACGAGCAGTACTTC.

J is TRBJ2-7 and V is TRBV7-6, with TRBD1 matching over 8 bases. Germline-derived CDR1 and CDR2 are SGHVS and FNYEAQ. Trimming removed 4 bases from V and 6 bases from J; junction bases left unmatched: 8. This CDR3 has 14 residues. DNA for the CDR3: TGTGCCAGCAGCTCTCAGGGGGCGTTGTCCGAGCAGTACTTC. It is translated as CASSSQGALSEQYF.

The chain links TRBV6-1 to TRBJ2-7; D not resolved. V lost 5 bases to trimming and J lost 4 bases, with 18 bases between them. The CDR3 spans 15 residues. Germline CDR1 and CDR2: MNHNS and SASEGT. The CDR3 region is CASSTPPRAGYEQYF. DNA for the CDR3: TGTGCCAGCAGTACTCCCCCCCGGGCCGGATACGAGCAGTACTTC.

This chain links TRBV5-1 with TRBJ1-1, with D possibly matching TRBD1 (6 bases). The V gene lost 3 bases and the J gene lost 7 bases, with 13 bases spanning the gap. Germline CDR1 is SGHRS and CDR2 is YFSETQ. The CDR3 has 13 amino acids. The CDR3 region has the DNA TGCGCCAGCAGCTCCCAGGGGCAGGGTGAAGCTTTCTTT. This translates into CASSSQGQGEAFF. Filled out from reference TRBV5-1 and TRBJ1-1, the complete variable domain reads KAGVTQTPRYLIKTRGQQVTLSCSPISGHRSVSWYQQTPGQGLQFLFEYFSETQRNKGNFPGRFSGRQFSNSRSEMNVSTLELGDSALYLCASSSQGQGEAFFGQGTRLTVV.

J is TRBJ1-5 and V is TRBV7-2, with D unclear. Germline loops: CDR1 SGHTA, CDR2 FQGNSA. This CDR3 is built from 13 residues. V was clipped by 5 bases and J by 6 bases, with 11 bases between them. CDR3 DNA: TGTGCCAGCAGCCCACGCTTGGGTCAGCCCCAGCATTTT. Translated: CASSPRLGQPQHF.

The chain employs TRBV27 and TRBJ2-7; D is uncertain. V lost 4 bases and J 6 bases, leaving 16 bases between the germline ends. This CDR3 is 14 amino acids long. Germline loops: CDR1 MNHEY, CDR2 SMNVEV (reference sequence). CDR3 coding DNA: TGTGCCAGCAGTTCCCCGACGGTCCCTACCGAGCAGTACTTC. It yields the protein CASSSPTVPTEQYF.

J is TRBJ2-7 and V is TRBV2; D is uncertain. V lost 7 bases to trimming and J lost 7 bases, with 14 bases between them. This CDR3 has 12 residues. Germline assignment: CDR1 SNHLY and CDR2 FYNNEI. The CDR3, as DNA: TGTGCCAGCACTCTACTGGGTAGTGAGCAGTACTTC. This translates into CASTLLGSEQYF.

The chain has TRBV5-1 and TRBJ1-2; TRBD1 matches 7 bases. Germline V gives CDR1 SGHRS, CDR2 YFSETQ. Unmatched junction bases numbered 2, after V lost 3 bases and J lost 6 bases. The length of the CDR3 is 12 residues. The CDR3 coding sequence is TGCGCCAGCAGCTCGACAGGGAATGGCTACACCTTC. Its protein product is CASSSTGNGYTF.

The chain combines TRBV4-1 with TRBJ1-2; 9 nucleotides align to TRBD1. J was trimmed by 4 bases and V by 1 base; bases with no gene match: 10. The germline CDR1 and CDR2 sequences are MGHRA and YSYEKL. The CDR3 is 17 residues long. The CDR3 reads CASSQALDRGLSYGYTF. The CDR3 region has the DNA TGCGCCAGCAGCCAAGCCTTAGACAGGGGGTTGAGCTATGGCTACACCTTC.

The rearrangement links TRBV18 to TRBJ2-7, with TRBD1 identical over 9 bases. Trimming cost V 2 bases and J 4 bases; bases outside gene matches: 6. Germline V gives CDR1 KGHSH, CDR2 LQKENI. CDR3 length: 15 residues. CDR3 DNA sequence: TGTGCCAGCTCACCAGGAGGGACAGGGCGATACGAGCAGTACTTC. Protein product: CASSPGGTGRYEQYF.

The V and J genes are TRBV5-1 and TRBJ2-7, with D unresolved. The germline V and J ends were trimmed by 3 bases and 2 bases, with 9 bases remaining between them. CDR1 and CDR2 (germline): SGHRS, YFSETQ. CDR3 length: 13 amino acids. CDR3 protein: CASSSVSAYEQYF. The CDR3 DNA is TGCGCCAGCAGCTCGGTCTCAGCCTACGAGCAGTACTTC.

This rearrangement joins TRBV15 to TRBJ1-6, with D maybe TRBD1 (6 bases). Germline values: CDR1 LNHNV, CDR2 YYDKDF (reference sequence). This CDR3 region has 13 residues. The V and J ends lost 6 bases and 7 bases respectively, with 10 bases between them. CDR3 sequence reads: CATRRQENSPLHF. The DNA of the CDR3 is TGTGCCACCAGACGACAGGAAAATTCACCCCTCCACTTT.